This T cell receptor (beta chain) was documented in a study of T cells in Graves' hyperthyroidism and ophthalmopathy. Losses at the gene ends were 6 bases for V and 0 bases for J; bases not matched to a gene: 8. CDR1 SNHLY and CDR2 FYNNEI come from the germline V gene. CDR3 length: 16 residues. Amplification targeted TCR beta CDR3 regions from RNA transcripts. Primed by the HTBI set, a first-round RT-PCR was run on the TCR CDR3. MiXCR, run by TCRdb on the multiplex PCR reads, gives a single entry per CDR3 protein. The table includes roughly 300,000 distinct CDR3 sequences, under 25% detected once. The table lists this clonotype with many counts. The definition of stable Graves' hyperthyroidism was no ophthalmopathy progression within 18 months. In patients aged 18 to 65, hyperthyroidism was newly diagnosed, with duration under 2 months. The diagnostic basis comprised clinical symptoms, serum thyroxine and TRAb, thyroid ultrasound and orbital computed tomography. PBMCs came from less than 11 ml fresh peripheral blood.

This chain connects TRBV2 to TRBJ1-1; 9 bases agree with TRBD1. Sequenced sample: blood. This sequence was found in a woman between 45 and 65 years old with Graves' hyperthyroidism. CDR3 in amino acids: CASRPGTGQMNTEAFF. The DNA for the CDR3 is TGTGCCAGCAGGCCCGGGACAGGGCAAATGAACACTGAAGCTTTCTTT.